The clone carrying this T cell receptor beta chain was detected ten times or more. The data belong to a study of regulatory T cells in long-lasting Graves disease. HTBI primers from iRepertoire and Arm-PCR of CDR3 regions yielded the TCR beta libraries. TCRdb analysed the multiplex PCR reads with MiXCR anew, one entry per CDR3 protein. The table includes about 430,000 distinct CDR3 sequences, approximately 16% detected once. Time point: newly diagnosed GD, antithyroid drugs for less than 3 months. RNA from PBMCs was the source of the TCR library. These records were also assigned to another study, of T cells in Graves' hyperthyroidism and ophthalmopathy.

The source material was peripheral blood mononuclear cells (PBMCs), sampled at new diagnosis, from a patient treated with antithyroid drugs. The TCR sequence derives from a woman between 40 and 55 years old with Graves disease.

The chain's CDR3 is CASSQAGSGELFF. The CDR3 coding sequence is TGTGCCAGCAGCCAAGCAGGGTCCGGGGAGCTGTTTTTT. The V call is TRBV14, the J call TRBJ2-2, with D possibly TRBD1 on 5 matching bases. The V and J ends lost 1 base and 6 bases respectively, with 6 bases between them. The CDR3 has 13 amino acids. Germline values: CDR1 SGHDN, CDR2 FVKESK.